This record covers a single T cell receptor (beta chain). These data come from a study of blood T cell repertoires in COVID-19. Study context: The United States, Italy and Spain provided the acute and convalescent COVID-19 samples.

TCRdb's copy holds only in-frame clones and misses some; the assay was immunoSEQ multiplex PCR. The sample yields more than 110,000 clones, about 80% seen once. The CDR3 contains 13 residues. Germline loops: CDR1 SEHNR, CDR2 FQNEAQ (reference sequence). The V gene end was trimmed by 11 bases and the J gene end by 5 bases; junction bases not matched to a gene: 10. The receptor comes from a human donor in a cohort sampled during active COVID-19. The sample was peripheral blood. The V and J genes are TRBV7-9 and TRBJ2-5; 8 bases align to TRBD2. CDR3 nucleotides: TGTGCCGGCCGGACAGCGGGGGTGGAGACCCAGTACTTC. Its protein product is CAGRTAGVETQYF.